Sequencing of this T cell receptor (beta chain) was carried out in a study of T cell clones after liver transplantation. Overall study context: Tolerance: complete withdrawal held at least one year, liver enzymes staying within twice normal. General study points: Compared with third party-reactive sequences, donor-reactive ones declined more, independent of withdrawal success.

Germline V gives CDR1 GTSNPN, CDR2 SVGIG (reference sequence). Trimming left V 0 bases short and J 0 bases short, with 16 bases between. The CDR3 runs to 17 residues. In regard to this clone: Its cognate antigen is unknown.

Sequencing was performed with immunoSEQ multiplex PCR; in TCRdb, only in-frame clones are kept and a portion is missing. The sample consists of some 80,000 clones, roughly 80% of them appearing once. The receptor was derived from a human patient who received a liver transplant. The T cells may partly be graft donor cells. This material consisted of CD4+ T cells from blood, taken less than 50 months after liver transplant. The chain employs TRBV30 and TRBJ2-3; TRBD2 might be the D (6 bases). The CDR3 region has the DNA TGTGCCTGGAGTGTACGGAGGGATTTAGCTAGCACAGATACGCAGTATTTT. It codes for CAWSVRRDLASTDTQYF.